The 8 T cell receptor beta chains listed next were all sequenced from one sample in a study of regulatory T cells in long-lasting Graves disease. TCR beta libraries were built with iRepertoire HTBI primers and Arm-PCR of CDR3 regions. Using its own MiXCR run on the multiplex PCR reads, TCRdb lists one record per CDR3 protein. The sample consists of approximately 440,000 distinct CDR3 sequences, about a sixth of them appearing once. Time point of the sample: newly diagnosed GD, antithyroid drugs for less than 3 months. There was RNA extracted from PBMCs, and the TCR library was made from it. Another study also made use of these data, one on T cells in Graves' hyperthyroidism and ophthalmopathy.

Specimen: peripheral blood mononuclear cells (PBMCs), collected at new diagnosis, from a patient treated with antithyroid drugs. All receptors derive from a man aged 35 to 55 with Graves disease.

This rearrangement joins TRBV7-9 to TRBJ2-2; D may be TRBD1 (6 bases). CDR3 size: 20 residues. Trimming cost V 5 bases and J 5 bases, with 30 bases left between them. Germline V CDR1 and CDR2: SEHNR, FQNEAQ (reference sequence). The CDR3 region has the DNA TGTGCCAGCAGCCGGGGAACCGGACAGACCTCCTCTGAGTGGACCGGGGAGCTGTTTTTT. Protein product: CASSRGTGQTSSEWTGELFF.

This clonotype appeared a few times. The chain recombines TRBV24-1 with TRBJ2-1; 7 nucleotides agree with TRBD2. V lost 0 bases to trimming and J lost 8 bases; unmatched junction nucleotides: 3. CDR3 length equals 14 residues. Germline CDR1 reads KGHDR; CDR2 reads SFDVKD. The CDR3 DNA is TGTGCCACCAGTGATTTGGGACTAGTCTATGAGCAGTTCTTC. It is translated as CATSDLGLVYEQFF.

The genes are TRBV13 and TRBJ2-7, with 15 bases identical to TRBD2. The CDR3 loop spans 18 amino acids. Per the germline V gene, CDR1 is PRHDT and CDR2 is FYEKMQ (reference sequence). V was pared by 5 bases and J by 2 bases, with 10 bases of the junction left unmatched. The CDR3 sequence: CASSPRTGLAGGAYEQYF. The CDR3 nucleotides read TGTGCCAGCAGCCCTCGTACTGGACTAGCGGGAGGGGCCTACGAGCAGTACTTC.

This clonotype has a handful of counts. One base away lies a much larger clone, so this may be a sequencing read error. This rearrangement joins TRBV2 to TRBJ2-7; D may be TRBD1 (5 bases). V was pared by 6 bases and J by 2 bases, with 8 bases between. From germline, CDR1 is SNHLY and CDR2 FYNNEI. The CDR3 is made up of 12 amino acids. CDR3 loop: CASRGPPYEQYF. The CDR3 nucleotides read TGTGCCAGCAGGGGGCCTCCCTACGAGCAGTACTTC.

This chain uses TRBV2 with TRBJ2-1, with a tentative D call TRBD2 (5 bases). The V and J ends lost 2 bases and 9 bases respectively, with 14 bases between them. This CDR3 comprises 14 residues. Germline V gives CDR1 SNHLY, CDR2 FYNNEI. This CDR3 reads CASSEWGSRGEQFF. The CDR3, as DNA: TGTGCCAGCAGTGAATGGGGTAGCCGGGGTGAGCAGTTCTTC.

This clonotype has at least ten counts. The chain employs TRBV11-2 and TRBJ2-5, with TRBD1 matching 10 bases. The germline gives CDR1 SGHAT, CDR2 FQNNGV. This CDR3 contains 17 residues. V shed 5 bases and J 5 bases; nucleotides not matched to a gene: 14. The CDR3 nucleotides read TGTGCCAGCAGCCTAACCAGACAGGGGGCGCTAGGGGAGACCCAGTACTTC. Protein: CASSLTRQGALGETQYF.

The table lists this clonotype with many counts. The chain employs TRBV6-2 or TRBV6-3 and TRBJ2-7, with 9 bases fitting TRBD2. After removal of 5 bases from V and 0 bases from J, the junction contained 11 bases not matched to a gene. CDR1 MNHEY and CDR2 SVGEGT come from the germline V gene. CDR3 length equals 17 residues. The CDR3 DNA sequence: TGTGCCAGCAGTCCTGCCGGACAGCGGGGGGACTCCTACGAGCAGTACTTC. The encoded protein is CASSPAGQRGDSYEQYF.

The chain is built from TRBV11-2 and TRBJ2-1; the D gene could be TRBD1 or TRBD2 (6 bases each). Trimming stripped 4 bases from V and 2 bases from J, with 9 bases between. The V gene's germline CDR1 is SGHAT and CDR2 FQNNGV. The CDR3 length is 14 residues. In nucleotides, the CDR3 is TGTGCCAGCAGCTGGGGGGCGGCCTACAATGAGCAGTTCTTC. It encodes CASSWGAAYNEQFF.